The 5 T cell receptor beta chains below all came from one sample that was sequenced in a study of blood T cell repertoires in COVID-19. Assay used: immunoSEQ multiplex PCR; TCRdb lists only in-frame clones, some missing. The sample consists of about 280,000 clones, approximately 89% of them appearing once. Sample: PBMCs or T cells enriched from blood (not recorded which). Receptors originate from a woman between 55 and 75 years old who had recovered from COVID-19.

The CDR3 protein is CASSYRDSNTEAFF. The CDR3 coding sequence is TGTGCCAGCAGTTACCGGGACAGTAACACTGAAGCTTTCTTT. V is TRBV6-5 and J is TRBJ1-1; 7 bases are shared with TRBD1. CDR3 length: 14 amino acids. Germline V lookup: CDR1 MNHEY, CDR2 SVGAGI. V lost 2 bases and J lost 2; bases outside the gene matches: 2.

The chain has TRBV5-4 and TRBJ2-7; D is possibly TRBD1 (7 bases). Germline values: CDR1 SGHNT, CDR2 YYREEE (reference sequence). V was pared by 10 bases and J by 3 bases, with 14 bases between. The CDR3 contains 12 residues. The CDR3 region has the DNA TGTGCCGCAGGGGGGACAGACTACGAGCAGTACTTC. It codes for CAAGGTDYEQYF.

This chain links TRBV2 with TRBJ1-2; perhaps TRBD1 as D (5 bases). The V end lost 2 bases, the J end lost 4 bases, and 17 bases lay between the germline ends. CDR3 length equals 16 residues. Germline lookup yields CDR1 SNHLY and CDR2 FYNNEI. DNA for the CDR3: TGTGCCAGCAGTGAATTGGGGCCGAATTCCATCTATGGCTACACCTTC. Translating gives CASSELGPNSIYGYTF.

The chain uses TRBV28 and TRBJ1-2, with D unresolved. The CDR3 is 12 amino acids. V lost 2 bases to trimming and J lost 6 bases, with 7 bases between them. Germline V gene lookup returns CDR1 MDHEN and CDR2 SYDVKM. The CDR3 sequence: CASSLVRDGYTF. CDR3 DNA sequence: TGTGCCAGCAGTTTAGTACGGGATGGCTACACCTTC.

Written as DNA, the CDR3 is TGCGCCAGCAGCTCAGAGGACAGACCCGGTGGAGAGACCCAGTACTTC. Translation gives CASSSEDRPGGETQYF. This chain connects TRBV5-1 to TRBJ2-5; the D gene is possibly TRBD1 (6 bases). The germline gives CDR1 SGHRS, CDR2 YFSETQ. The V end was cut by 3 bases, the J end by 4 bases, with 19 bases between. The CDR3 extends over 16 amino acids.